This T cell receptor beta chain came from a study of STAT3 mutations in large granular lymphocyte leukemia. Study-level information: Canonical activating STAT3 mutations were detected in roughly half of the longitudinally sequenced T-LGLL patients. Study-wide results and caveats: In T-cell large granular lymphocyte leukemia, about half of patients showed multiple immunodominant subclonotypes.

The assay was immunoSEQ multiplex PCR, and TCRdb's table has in-frame clones only and misses some. The repertoire includes about 15,000 clones, approximately 85% of them detected once, and roughly 8.6% sits in the top ten. The CDR3 consists of 13 residues. Germline V gene sequence: CDR1 PRHDT, CDR2 FYEKMQ (reference sequence). About this clone: Antigen unknown. Compared with germline, one end of the junction differs, possibly owing to a read error.

This TCR came from a man aged 45-65 years with T-cell large granular lymphocyte leukemia. Some clones in this sample may be carry-over from other donors' samples. The material sequenced was peripheral blood mononuclear cells. This chain links TRBV13 with TRBJ1-2; perhaps TRBD1 as D (5 bases). The CDR3 DNA is TGTGCCAGCAGCCTAGGGACTTTATATGGCTACACCTTC. Amino acids: CASSLGTLYGYTF.